What follows describes a single T cell receptor beta chain. V was shortened by 0 bases and J by 2 bases, with 7 bases between the two germline ends. The CDR3 is made up of 14 amino acids. Germline CDR1 reads SGHRS; CDR2 reads YFSETQ. Original processing methods: Reference gene primer amplification yielded estimated nucleated cell counts. Produced via immunoSEQ multiplex PCR; TCRdb's table is partial and in-frame only. V and J calls and clone size are those listed in that table; D and trimming were worked out from the DNA. The table records some 93,000 clones, roughly three quarters of them present only once. This entry belongs to a study of blood T cell repertoires in COVID-19. Overall study: Some COVID-19 samples were acute and others convalescent; all came from the United States, Italy and Spain. The cDNA or gDNA used as material had been derived from T cells, B-cell-depleted T cells, or PBMCs.

This clonotype was sampled from a human donor in a cohort sampled during active COVID-19. V and J are TRBV5-1 and TRBJ2-3; possible D gene TRBD2, 5 bases. The sequencing sample was made of peripheral blood. The CDR3 sequence: CASSLAGDTDTQYF. CDR3 bases: TGCGCCAGCAGCTTGGCCGGGGACACAGATACGCAGTATTTT.